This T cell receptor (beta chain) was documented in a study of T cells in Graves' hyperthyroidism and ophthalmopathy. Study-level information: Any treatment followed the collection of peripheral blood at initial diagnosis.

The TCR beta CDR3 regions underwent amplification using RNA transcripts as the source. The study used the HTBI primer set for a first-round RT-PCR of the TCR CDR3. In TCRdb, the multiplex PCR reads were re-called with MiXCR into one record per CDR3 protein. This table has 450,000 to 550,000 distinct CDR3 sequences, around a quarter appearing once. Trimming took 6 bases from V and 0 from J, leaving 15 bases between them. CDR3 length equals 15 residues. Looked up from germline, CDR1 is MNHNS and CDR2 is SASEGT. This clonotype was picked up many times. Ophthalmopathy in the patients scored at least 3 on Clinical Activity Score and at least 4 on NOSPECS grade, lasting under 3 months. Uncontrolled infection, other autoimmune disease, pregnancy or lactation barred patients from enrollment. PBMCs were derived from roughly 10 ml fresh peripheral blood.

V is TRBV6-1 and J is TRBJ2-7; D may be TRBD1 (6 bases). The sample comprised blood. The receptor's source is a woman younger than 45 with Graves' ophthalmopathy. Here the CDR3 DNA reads TGTGCCAGCAGGCCCGACAGGTTCCCCTCCTACGAGCAGTACTTC. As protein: CASRPDRFPSYEQYF.